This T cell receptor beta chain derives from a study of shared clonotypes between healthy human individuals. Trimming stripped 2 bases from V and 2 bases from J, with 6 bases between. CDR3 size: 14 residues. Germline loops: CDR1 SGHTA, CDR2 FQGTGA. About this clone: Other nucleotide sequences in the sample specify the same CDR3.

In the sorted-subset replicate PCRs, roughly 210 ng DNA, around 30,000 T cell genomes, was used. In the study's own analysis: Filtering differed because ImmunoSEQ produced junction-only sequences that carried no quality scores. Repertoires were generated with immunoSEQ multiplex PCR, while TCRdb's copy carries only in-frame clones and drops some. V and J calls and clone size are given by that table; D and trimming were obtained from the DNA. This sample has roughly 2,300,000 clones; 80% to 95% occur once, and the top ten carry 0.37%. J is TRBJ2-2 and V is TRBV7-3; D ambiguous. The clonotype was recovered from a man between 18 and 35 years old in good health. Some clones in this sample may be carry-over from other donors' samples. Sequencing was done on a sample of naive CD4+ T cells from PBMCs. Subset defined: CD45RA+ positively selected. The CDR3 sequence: CASSLAVNTGELFF. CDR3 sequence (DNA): TGTGCCAGCAGCTTAGCCGTCAACACCGGGGAGCTGTTTTTT. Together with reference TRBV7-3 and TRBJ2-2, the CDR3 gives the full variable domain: GAGVSQTPSNKVTEKGKYVELRCDPISGHTALYWYRQSLGQGPEFLIYFQGTGAADDSGLPNDRFFAVRPEGSVSTLKIQRTERGDSAVYLCASSLAVNTGELFFGEGSRLTVL.